This T cell receptor beta chain appears in the sequencing data of a study of CD8 T cells in ankylosing spondylitis. Notes on the study in general: Certain motif variants had earlier appeared in reactive arthritis synovial fluid and blood. A TCR beta motif of eight highly homologous variants appeared characteristic of ankylosing spondylitis blood.

A remark on this clonotype: Its target is unknown. Germline is not matched at one junction end, which may reflect a read error.

Per the germline V gene, CDR1 is SGHTA and CDR2 is FQGNSA. The CDR3 contains 14 residues. In making TCR beta libraries, quantitative 5'-RACE with molecular barcodes was used. TCRdb recomputed calls from the 5' RACE reads with MiXCR, one row per CDR3 protein. The repertoire consists of fewer than 350,000 distinct CDR3 sequences, with 9.5% to 13% occurring once and the leading ten covering 9.1%. The chain links TRBV7-2 to TRBJ2-1; perhaps TRBD2 as D (5 bases). The clonotype originates from a female donor with ankylosing spondylitis or in good health (not recorded which). The source material was blood, either unsorted or a sorted T cell fraction (not recorded which). The CDR3 coding sequence is TGTGCCTGCAGCTTAGCGCAGTCTTCGCATGAGCAGTCCTTC. The encoded protein is CACSLAQSSHEQSF. Using reference TRBV7-2 and TRBJ2-1 for the parts outside the CDR3, the full variable domain is GAGVSQSPSNKVTEKGKDVELRCDPISGHTALYWYRQSLGQGLEFLIYFQGNSAPDKSGLPSDRFSAERTGGSVSTLTIQRTQQEDSAVYLCACSLAQSSHEQSFGPGTRLTVL.